These 9 T cell receptor beta chains share one sample of origin, sequenced in a study of regulatory T cells in long-lasting Graves disease (dated by TCRdb to about 2021). Libraries were prepared through multiplex PCR. Sequencing was carried out with an Illumina HiSeq 4000. iRepertoire HTBI primers and Arm-PCR amplification of CDR3 regions were used to construct TCR beta libraries. TCRdb itself trimmed the public reads at Q25 with fastp, ran MiXCR and retained productive beta chains. Identical CDR3 proteins give one entry, which carries the most common genes and DNA. A total of around 400,000 distinct CDR3 sequences appear in this sample, about 23% of them only once. Around 30% of the sample is held by the ten biggest clonotypes. What this sample's time point label stands for: persistent/refractory GD, antithyroid drugs over 5 years with positive TRAb. RNA was extracted from PBMCs in TRIzol for both TCR sequencing and RNA sequencing.

The sequences come from peripheral blood mononuclear cells (PBMCs), collected when the disease was refractory, from a patient treated with antithyroid drugs. These receptors were obtained from a woman aged 40-49 years with Graves disease. Donor details come from another sample of the same person, matched by shared clones.

In its sample, this clonotype was seen many times. This chain uses TRBV27 with TRBJ2-5; D not resolved. The V and J ends lost 6 bases and 2 bases respectively, with 10 bases between them. The length of the CDR3 is 13 residues. The germline gives CDR1 MNHEY, CDR2 SMNVEV (reference sequence). The CDR3 region is CASSRGTQETQYF. CDR3 coding DNA: TGTGCCAGCAGCCGTGGAACTCAAGAGACCCAGTACTTC.

This clonotype was observed a handful of times. V gene TRBV28 combines with J gene TRBJ2-1, with a tentative D call TRBD2 (5 bases). This CDR3 has 16 residues. Germline lookup yields CDR1 MDHEN and CDR2 SYDVKM. V was shortened by 6 bases and J by 4 bases, with 19 bases between the two germline ends. The CDR3 sequence is CASSPGDQRQYNEQFF. The DNA of the CDR3 is TGTGCCAGCAGCCCCGGGGATCAGCGGCAGTACAATGAGCAGTTCTTC.

For this clonotype: A far bigger clonotype differs at one base, so this is likely a read error. Because the CDR3 is missing its conserved closing phenylalanine or tryptophan, this is likely a read error. The chain combines TRBV6-1 with TRBJ2-7, with unresolved D. Germline CDR1 reads MNHNS; CDR2 reads SASEGT. Trimming removed 5 bases from V and 0 bases from J, with 5 bases in between. The CDR3 covers 12 residues. CDR3 sequence: CASSYISYEQYL. The DNA of the CDR3 is TGTGCCAGCAGTTACATCTCCTACGAGCAGTACCTC.

This clonotype was counted only a few times. The junction departs from germline at one end; a sequencing error may be responsible. The chain uses TRBV3-1 and TRBJ2-7, with TRBD2 identical over 7 bases. Germline V gene lookup returns CDR1 LGHDT and CDR2 YNNKEL (reference sequence). The length of the CDR3 is 16 residues. DNA of the CDR3: TGTGCCCGCAGCCAAGAAGGGCAGGGAGGGAACTACGAGCAGTACTTC. Amino acids: CARSQEGQGGNYEQYF.

The CDR3 sequence is CASSYSGKNTGELFF. In nucleotides, the CDR3 is TGTGCCAGCAGTTACTCGGGAAAGAACACCGGGGAGCTGTTTTTT. This chain uses TRBV6-5 with TRBJ2-2; D not resolved. CDR3 length: 15 amino acids. The germline V gene has CDR1 MNHEY and CDR2 SVGAGI. The germline V and J ends were trimmed by 0 bases and 1 base, with 6 bases remaining between them.

This clonotype has a handful of counts. The chain employs TRBV20-1 and TRBJ1-1; 7 positions match TRBD1. Trimming at V came to 6 bases and at J to 10 bases, leaving 14 bases not matched to a gene. The CDR3 extends over 13 amino acids. The germline V gene has CDR1 DFQATT and CDR2 SNEGSKA (reference sequence). CDR3 nucleotides: TGCAGTGCCTCGACAGGGACGGAAAGAGGAGCTTTCTTT. It specifies CSASTGTERGAFF.

This rearrangement joins TRBV28 to TRBJ2-2; 7 bases align to TRBD2. This CDR3 has 13 amino acids. Germline lookup yields CDR1 MDHEN and CDR2 SYDVKM. V dropped 6 bases and J dropped 4; count of bases not matched to a gene: 2. The DNA of the CDR3 is TGTGCCAGCAGGGGAGGGACCACCGGGGAGCTGTTTTTT. This encodes CASRGGTTGELFF.

V and J are TRBV6-5 and TRBJ2-7; the match to TRBD1 covers 9 bases. Germline V gene sequence: CDR1 MNHEY, CDR2 SVGAGI. Trimming removed 4 bases from V and 5 bases from J; junction bases left unmatched: 9. The CDR3 consists of 15 residues. CDR3 bases: TGTGCCAGCAGTTTATTACAGGGGGCGAGAAACGAGCAGTACTTC. Protein product: CASSLLQGARNEQYF.

This clonotype turned up a few times. One junction end does not reproduce the germline sequence, and a read error may be involved. The J gene is TRBJ1-6, the V gene TRBV5-1, with D possibly being TRBD1 (6 bases). The germline gives CDR1 SGHRS, CDR2 YFSETQ. The CDR3 covers 15 residues. For the CDR3, the DNA is TGCGCCAGCACCTTGGGGACATATGATAATTCACCCCTCCACTTT. Translating it yields CASTLGTYDNSPLHF.